These T cell receptor beta chains were read from a single sample in a study of T cell changes during pregnancy in multiple sclerosis. The protocol was immunoSEQ multiplex PCR, while the TCRdb copy is restricted to in-frame clones and leaves out a portion. The table lists around 45,000 clones, over 80% of them singletons, with roughly 0.69% in the top ten. The sample was CD4+ T cells from peripheral blood mononuclear cells, taken before pregnancy. These receptors all come from a female donor with multiple sclerosis, enrolled in a pregnancy study. Both conserved end residues are part of each CDR3. D genes are given only for firm matches. Not every row has a clone size; where given, it reads once, few, many or a size class.

J: TRBJ2-7
V: TRBV19
size: .
D: TRBD1
DNA: TGTGCCAGTAGTGCGACAGGGGCGGGAACCTACGAGCAGTACTTC
CDR3: CASSATGAGTYEQYF

J: TRBJ1-1
V: TRBV15
size: .
D: .
DNA: TGTGCCACCCGCCCGGCGGGTTTGAACACTGAAGCTTTCTTT
CDR3: CATRPAGLNTEAFF

J: TRBJ1-1
V: TRBV9
size: .
D: .
DNA: TGTGCCAGCAGCGTATCAGGGGACACTGAAGCTTTCTTT
CDR3: CASSVSGDTEAFF

J: TRBJ1-4
V: TRBV20-1
size: .
D: .
DNA: TGCAGTGCGGCAAGAATTGAAAAACTGTTTTTT
CDR3: CSAARIEKLFF

J: TRBJ2-7
V: TRBV5-8
size: .
D: .
DNA: TGTGCCAGCAGCTTCACAGAAGACTCCTACGAGCAGTACTTC
CDR3: CASSFTEDSYEQYF

J: TRBJ2-5
V: TRBV18
size: .
D: TRBD2
DNA: TGTGCCAGCTCACCGCTAGCGGGGGGGTACCAGGAGACCCAGTACTTC
CDR3: CASSPLAGGYQETQYF

J: TRBJ1-2
V: TRBV6-5
size: .
D: .
DNA: TGTGCCAGCACCCCTGTAGACGGCGGGGGCTACACCTTC
CDR3: CASTPVDGGGYTF

J: TRBJ1-1
V: TRBV30
size: once
D: .
DNA: TGTGCCTGCCATCAGGGTTTGAACACTGAAGCTTTCTTT
CDR3: CACHQGLNTEAFF

J: TRBJ2-1
V: TRBV18
size: .
D: TRBD2
DNA: TGTGCCAGCTCACCCCCCGGGACTAGCGGACGCTCTGTTGACAATGAGCAGTTCTTC
CDR3: CASSPPGTSGRSVDNEQFF

J: TRBJ1-3
V: TRBV6-1
size: .
D: TRBD1
DNA: TGTGCCAGCATCGCGGGACAGGGAGGAAACACCATATATTTT
CDR3: CASIAGQGGNTIYF

J: TRBJ2-3
V: TRBV7-2
size: .
D: .
DNA: TGTGCCAGCAGCAGCGCGGGGGCAGTGGAAGATACGCAGTATTTT
CDR3: CASSSAGAVEDTQYF

J: TRBJ1-6
V: TRBV7-2
size: once
D: .
DNA: TGTGCCAGCAGCTCACCGGACAGAGGCTATAATTCACCCCTCCACTTT
CDR3: CASSSPDRGYNSPLHF

J: TRBJ2-3
V: TRBV7-2
size: .
D: .
DNA: TGTGCCAGCAGCACAGTTAGAGATACGCAGTATTTT
CDR3: CASSTVRDTQYF

J: TRBJ2-1
V: TRBV5-4
size: .
D: .
DNA: TGTGCCAGCAGCCCCGAGCGGGCCTACAATGAGCAGTTCTTC
CDR3: CASSPERAYNEQFF

J: TRBJ1-1
V: TRBV19
size: .
D: .
DNA: TGTGCCAGTAGTGGATCTAGTGAAGCTTTCTTT
CDR3: CASSGSSEAFF

J: TRBJ1-1
V: TRBV9
size: .
D: .
DNA: TGTGCCAGCAGCGTAGGGCCACGGGTGACGGACACTGAAGCTTTCTTT
CDR3: CASSVGPRVTDTEAFF

J: TRBJ2-5
V: TRBV7-2
size: .
D: .
DNA: TGTGCCAGCAGCCCTAGGGGGTGGCAGACAGTTAAAGAGACCCAGTACTTC
CDR3: CASSPRGWQTVKETQYF

J: TRBJ2-5
V: TRBV4-3
size: once
D: .
DNA: TGCGCCAGCAGCCAAGATCAGGGGACGCAGACCCAGTACTTC
CDR3: CASSQDQGTQTQYF

J: TRBJ2-7
V: TRBV7-2
size: .
D: .
DNA: TGTGCCAGCAGTCCCCTCTACGAGCAGTACTTC
CDR3: CASSPLYEQYF

J: TRBJ2-7
V: TRBV29-1
size: .
D: .
DNA: TGCAGCGTTGAAGGGCAGGCCAGCTCCTACGAGCAGTACTTC
CDR3: CSVEGQASSYEQYF

J: TRBJ2-1
V: TRBV7-8
size: .
D: .
DNA: TGTGCCAGCAGCTCCCCTCTCCGCCATGGGGCTTGGCAGTTCTTC
CDR3: CASSSPLRHGAWQFF

J: TRBJ2-3
V: TRBV6-5
size: .
D: TRBD1
DNA: TGTGCCAGCAGTTTGGACAGGGTTGTAGATACGCAGTATTTT
CDR3: CASSLDRVVDTQYF

J: TRBJ2-7
V: TRBV19
size: .
D: TRBD2
DNA: TGTGCCAGTAGTATAGAACTAGCGGGGGGCTACGAGCAGTACTTC
CDR3: CASSIELAGGYEQYF

J: TRBJ2-1
V: TRBV5-5
size: .
D: TRBD2
DNA: TGTGCCAGCAGTTTGACTAGCGGGGGGGCGGATGAGCAGTTCTTC
CDR3: CASSLTSGGADEQFF

J: TRBJ1-2
V: TRBV7-9
size: .
D: TRBD1
DNA: TGTGCCGGCCAGGGGGCGGACTATGGCTACACCTTC
CDR3: CAGQGADYGYTF

J: TRBJ2-7
V: TRBV5-1
size: .
D: .
DNA: TGCGCCAGCAGCTTGGGTCGGGGGGGACAGGGTGAGCAGTACTTC
CDR3: CASSLGRGGQGEQYF

J: TRBJ1-2
V: TRBV6-4
size: .
D: TRBD1
DNA: TGTGCCAGCAGTCCAGGGGGCCTAGGCTATGGCTACACCTTC
CDR3: CASSPGGLGYGYTF

J: TRBJ1-5
V: TRBV2
size: .
D: TRBD1
DNA: TGTGCCAGCAGCCAGGGGGGCAATCAGCCCCAGCATTTT
CDR3: CASSQGGNQPQHF

J: TRBJ1-3
V: TRBV7-2
size: .
D: TRBD1
DNA: TGTGCCAGCAGCTTCGGGACAGTTGGCACCATATATTTT
CDR3: CASSFGTVGTIYF

J: TRBJ2-3
V: TRBV27
size: once
D: .
DNA: TGTGCCAGCAGTCAGACAGGACACACAGATACGCAGTATTTT
CDR3: CASSQTGHTDTQYF

J: TRBJ1-2
V: TRBV21-1
size: .
D: .
DNA: TGTGCCAGCAGCAGGAGGACCGTTGTAGAAGGAGGCTACACCTTC
CDR3: CASSRRTVVEGGYTF

J: TRBJ2-5
V: TRBV4-3
size: .
D: TRBD2
DNA: TGCGCCAGCAGCCAAAGCTGGGCAGGGCGGGGGGAGACCCAGTACTTC
CDR3: CASSQSWAGRGETQYF

J: TRBJ2-3
V: TRBV5-1
size: .
D: TRBD2
DNA: TGCGCCAGCAGCTTGGGACTAGCGGGTGGAGGGACAGATACGCAGTATTTT
CDR3: CASSLGLAGGGTDTQYF

J: TRBJ2-7
V: TRBV19
size: .
D: .
DNA: TGTGCCAGTAGTCCGCGAGGGCTGCGTGTGCAGTACTTC
CDR3: CASSPRGLRVQYF

J: TRBJ2-7
V: TRBV7-9
size: .
D: TRBD2
DNA: TGTGCCAGCAGCTTTCCGGGGGGGCGGTTGGAGCAGTACTTC
CDR3: CASSFPGGRLEQYF

J: TRBJ1-2
V: TRBV2
size: .
D: .
DNA: TGTGCCAGCAGAGGAGACAGATTCTATGGCTACACCTTC
CDR3: CASRGDRFYGYTF

J: TRBJ2-2
V: TRBV7-3
size: .
D: .
DNA: TGTGCCAGCAGCTTACATACAGGGCGCACCGGGGAGCTGTTTTTT
CDR3: CASSLHTGRTGELFF

J: TRBJ2-2
V: TRBV19
size: .
D: TRBD1
DNA: TGTGCCAGTAGTGTTGGGACAGGGAACACCGGGGAGCTGTTTTTT
CDR3: CASSVGTGNTGELFF

J: TRBJ2-7
V: TRBV5-4
size: .
D: .
DNA: TGTGCCAGCAGCTTGGCCGAGGGGGGGCGAGTGCAGTACTTC
CDR3: CASSLAEGGRVQYF

J: TRBJ2-5
V: TRBV7-7
size: .
D: TRBD2
DNA: TGTGCTAGCAGCCTGCGTGGGGGGGGGCAAGAGACCCAGTACTTC
CDR3: CASSLRGGGQETQYF

J: TRBJ2-1
V: TRBV10-3
size: .
D: TRBD1
DNA: TGTGCCATCAGAGACGGGACAGGGTGGAATGAGCAGTTCTTC
CDR3: CAIRDGTGWNEQFF

J: TRBJ2-3
V: TRBV5-8
size: .
D: TRBD2
DNA: TGTGCCAGCACCCTACTAGCGGGGGGCTCTAGCACAGATACGCAGTATTTT
CDR3: CASTLLAGGSSTDTQYF